This T cell receptor beta chain was captured by sequencing in a study of OX40 agonist ivuxolimab in advanced cancers. Context from the whole study: Ivuxolimab, which targeted the costimulatory receptor OX40 (CD134), was an agonistic, fully human IgG2 monoclonal antibody. Intravenous ivuxolimab was administered to patients every 2 weeks at six dose levels: 0.01, 0.1, 0.3, 1.5, 3 and 10 mg/kg. Among the 52 dose-escalation patients, some 20 had hepatocellular carcinoma, around 15 melanoma, 9 renal cell carcinoma and 9 head and neck cancer. The dose-escalation cohort was approximately 83% male with a mean age of roughly 60 years, ranging from about 23 to 85. Prior anti-PD-1, anti-PD-L1 or anti-CTLA-4 therapy was permitted, and checkpoint inhibitors had been received by 40% to 50% of dose-escalation patients. Partial responses were achieved by three dose-escalation patients, of whom one had hepatocellular carcinoma and two had cutaneous melanoma. Peripheral TCRbeta sequencing aimed to test whether ivuxolimab altered TCR sequence diversity and caused clonal T-cell expansion. The paper covers the monotherapy dose-escalation part of the phase I ivuxolimab trial, which included N = 52 patients.

V gives up 1 base and J gives up 0 bases, and the segment between their germline ends measures 6 bases. Looking up the germline V gene (reference sequence) yields CDR1 SEHNR and CDR2 FQNEAQ. The CDR3 sequence holds 14 residues, the cysteine and phenylalanine included. Only the CDR3 part of the read is kept: 42 bases, read in frame from the first base. For sequencing of the TCRbeta CDR3 region, genomic DNA was extracted from the sorted cells. The immunoSEQ Assay was used to sequence the TCRbeta CDR3 regions. TCRdb holds this immuneACCESS table with in-frame rearrangements only. Some clones are missing; in checked studies, unresolved V genes explain under half, and the rest has no known cause. The sample data list under 20,000 clones, and roughly 60% of these were observed just once. The ten largest clones capture approximately 8.4% of the sample. Patients with autoimmune disease history or receiving systemic immunosuppression were excluded from the trial. Peripheral blood for TCR sequencing was drawn from every dose cohort at baseline, at cycle 4 day 1 and at cycle 7 day 1. The samples were taken from a phase I, first-in-human, multicenter, open-label dose-escalation trial of ivuxolimab. The trial enrolled adults with locally advanced or metastatic head and neck squamous cell, hepatocellular, melanoma or renal cell carcinoma. Before TCR sequencing, CD4+ and CD8+ T cells were separately sorted from peripheral blood.

Concerning this clone: It lacks a known antigen. Per-base quality was not reported, and no clone a single base away is much larger than it.

General study outcomes and caveats: After ivuxolimab, more expanded clones were found on average in CD8+ T cells than in CD4+ T cells. Low levels of normalized T-cell clonal expansion were also seen in some patients who did not respond. At doses from 0.1 to 3.0 mg/kg, clonal expansion was seen in both CD4+ and CD8+ blood T cells between baseline and week 6. Antigen specificity was not determined for the clonally expanded peripheral T cells. In the 0.1-3.0 mg/kg groups, partial responders had among the lowest normalized peripheral clonal expansion, particularly in CD8+ T cells.

The chain links TRBV7-9 with TRBJ2-5; the D gene cannot be resolved reliably. This clonotype originated in an adult with an advanced solid tumor such as melanoma, head and neck, liver or kidney cancer. The specimen was CD4+ or CD8+ T cells sorted from blood, collected in a trial of the OX40 agonist ivuxolimab. DNA sequence: TGTGCCAGCAGCTTAGTAGGGCACCAAGAGACCCAGTACTTC. This codes for CASSLVGHQETQYF. Supplemented by the reference TRBV7-9 and TRBJ2-5 proteins around the CDR3, the complete variable domain is DTGVSQNPRHKITKRGQNVTFRCDPISEHNRLYWYRQTLGQGPEFLTYFQNEAQLEKSRLLSDRFSAERPKGSFSTLEIQRTEQGDSAMYLCASSLVGHQETQYFGPGTRLLVL.